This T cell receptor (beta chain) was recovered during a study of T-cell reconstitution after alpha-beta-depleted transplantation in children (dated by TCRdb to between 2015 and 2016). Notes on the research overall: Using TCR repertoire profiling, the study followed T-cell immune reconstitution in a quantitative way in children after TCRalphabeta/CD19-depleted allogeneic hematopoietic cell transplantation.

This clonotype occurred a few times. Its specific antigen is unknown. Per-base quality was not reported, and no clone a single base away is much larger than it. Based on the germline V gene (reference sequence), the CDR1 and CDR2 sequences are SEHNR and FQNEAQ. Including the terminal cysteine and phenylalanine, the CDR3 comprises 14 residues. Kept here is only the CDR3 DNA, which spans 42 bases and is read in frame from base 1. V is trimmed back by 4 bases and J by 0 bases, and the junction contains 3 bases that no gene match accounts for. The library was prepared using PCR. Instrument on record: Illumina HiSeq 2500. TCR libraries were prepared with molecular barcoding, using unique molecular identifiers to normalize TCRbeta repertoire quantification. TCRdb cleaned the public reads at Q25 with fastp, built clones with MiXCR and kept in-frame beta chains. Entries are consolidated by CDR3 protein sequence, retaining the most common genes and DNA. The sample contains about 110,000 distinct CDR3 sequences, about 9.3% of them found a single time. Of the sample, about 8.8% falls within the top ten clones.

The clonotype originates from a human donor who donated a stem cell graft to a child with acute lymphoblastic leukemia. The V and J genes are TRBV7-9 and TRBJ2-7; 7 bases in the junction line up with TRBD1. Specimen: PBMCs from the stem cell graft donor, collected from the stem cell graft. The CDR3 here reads CASSSGQSSYEQYF. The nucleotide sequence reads TGTGCCAGCAGCTCGGGACAGAGCTCCTACGAGCAGTACTTC.